This T cell receptor (beta chain) is from a study of blood T cell repertoires in COVID-19. Measured with immunoSEQ multiplex PCR; TCRdb has only the in-frame clones, and not every one. The top ten hold around a sixth of the sample, which has more than 150,000 clones, about 78% seen once. Trimming removed 6 bases from V and 0 bases from J; junction bases left unmatched: 8. CDR3 length: 16 amino acids. Germline V gives CDR1 KGHDR, CDR2 SFDVKD. The receptor's source is a woman between 50 and 59 years old who had recovered from COVID-19. The sample taken for sequencing was PBMCs or T cells enriched from blood (not recorded which). This sequence joins TRBV24-1 and TRBJ1-2; the match to TRBD1 covers 8 bases. DNA for the CDR3: TGTGCCACCAGTTCAGGGGGCAAAAGCTCTAACTATGGCTACACCTTC. The encoded protein is CATSSGGKSSNYGYTF.